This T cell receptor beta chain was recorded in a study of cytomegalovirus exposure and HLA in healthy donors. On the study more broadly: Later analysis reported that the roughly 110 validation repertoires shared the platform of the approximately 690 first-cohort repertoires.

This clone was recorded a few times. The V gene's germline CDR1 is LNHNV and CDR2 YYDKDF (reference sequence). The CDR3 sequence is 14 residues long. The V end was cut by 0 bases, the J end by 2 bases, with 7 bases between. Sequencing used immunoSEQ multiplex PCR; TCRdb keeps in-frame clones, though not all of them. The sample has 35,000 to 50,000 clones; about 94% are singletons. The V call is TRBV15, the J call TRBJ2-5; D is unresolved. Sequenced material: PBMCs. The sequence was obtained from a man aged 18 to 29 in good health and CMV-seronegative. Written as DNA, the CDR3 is TGTGCCACCAGCAGAGAACAGTGGCAAGAGACCCAGTACTTC. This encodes CATSREQWQETQYF.